Shown below are 8 T cell receptor beta chains from a single sample sequenced in a study of shared T cell receptors in the human thymus. Produced via immunoSEQ multiplex PCR; TCRdb's table is partial and in-frame only. The sample contains hundreds of thousands of clones, around 87% of which appear only once. In addition, the sample was reused for a study of human thymus T cells.

Material for sequencing was thymocytes. These receptor sequences come from a boy under two years old with a congenital heart defect.

The rearrangement links TRBV6-5 to TRBJ2-3; 10 bases line up with TRBD1. Germline V CDR1 and CDR2: MNHEY, SVGAGI. This CDR3 is 15 amino acids long. Trimming removed 7 bases from V and 5 bases from J; junction bases left unmatched: 9. The CDR3 DNA reads TGTGCCAGCACCATGACAGGGGGCAGGGAAGATACGCAGTATTTT. Protein: CASTMTGGREDTQYF.

This chain joins TRBV20-1 and TRBJ2-1; no reliable D call. The CDR3 covers 10 residues. Trimming removed 6 bases at V and 3 bases at J, with 3 bases between. Germline V gene data show CDR1 as DFQATT and CDR2 as SNEGSKA (reference sequence). The CDR3, as DNA: TGCAGTGCGAGCTACAATGAGCAGTTCTTC. As protein: CSASYNEQFF.

The chain is built from TRBV18 and TRBJ2-7, with D possibly TRBD2 on 5 matching bases. Germline CDR1 is KGHSH and CDR2 is LQKENI. The CDR3 is made up of 14 amino acids. Trimming cost V 2 bases and J 1 base, with 9 bases left between them. The CDR3 bases are TGTGCCAGCTCACCAGCAGGAGGATCCTACGAGCAGTACTTC. Translation gives CASSPAGGSYEQYF.

V usage is TRBV29-1 and J usage is TRBJ2-7, with TRBD2 matching over 8 bases. V dropped 7 bases and J dropped 5; count of bases not matched to a gene: 22. CDR3 length: 17 residues. Germline CDR1 is SQVTM and CDR2 is ANQGSEA. CDR3 in DNA: TGCAGCGCAAAGACCCGTACTAGCGGTACTAAGGGGGACGAGCAGTACTTC. Translating it yields CSAKTRTSGTKGDEQYF.

This clone was seen a single time. Here the CDR3 reads CSAVSGIASGRRGMYEQYF. As DNA, the CDR3 is TGCAGCGCTGTCTCGGGCATTGCTAGCGGGAGAAGGGGCATGTACGAGCAGTACTTC. This sequence joins TRBV29-1 and TRBJ2-7; 10 bases map to TRBD2. J lost 4 bases, V lost 7 bases, and 25 bases had no gene match. The CDR3 consists of 19 residues. Germline values: CDR1 SQVTM, CDR2 ANQGSEA.

The chain links TRBV4-3 to TRBJ1-2; a possible D gene is TRBD1 (5 bases). The CDR3 extends over 15 amino acids. Germline CDR1 and CDR2: LGHNA and YSLEER. The V end lost 1 base, the J end lost 4 bases, and 13 bases lay between the germline ends. CDR3 sequence (DNA): TGCGCCAGCAGCCAAGTCGCCCCAGGGATCTATGGCTACACCTTC. Translation: CASSQVAPGIYGYTF.

This chain connects TRBV4-1 to TRBJ1-1, with 7 bases that match TRBD1. The CDR3 runs to 13 residues. Germline V gene data show CDR1 as MGHRA and CDR2 as YSYEKL. Unmatched junction bases numbered 8, after V lost 2 bases and J lost 11 bases. The CDR3 nucleotides read TGCGCCAGCAGCCAACGAACCGGGACAGTGGCTTTCTTT. Residues: CASSQRTGTVAFF.

A single count supports this clone. The chain is built from TRBV28 and TRBJ1-5; D uncertain. Trimming left V 3 bases short and J 2 bases short, with 14 bases between. Germline V lookup: CDR1 MDHEN, CDR2 SYDVKM. The CDR3 sequence is 16 residues long. CDR3 residues: CASSLSRAGGNQPQHF. In DNA, the CDR3 is TGTGCCAGCAGTTTGAGTCGGGCGGGAGGCAATCAGCCCCAGCATTTT.